This TCR beta chain was retrieved from a study of T cells after posttransplantation cyclophosphamide. General observations from the study: TRB overlap between skin or GI tissue T cells and blood was limited. TRB clonality was highly associated with recipient CMV seropositivity and reactivation.

On the day of bone marrow donation, the related graft donor provided peripheral blood. Using immunoSEQ multiplex PCR, the repertoire was profiled, and TCRdb retains in-frame clones only, with some absent. Among 2,500 to 3,500 clones listed, more than 75% were seen once. On this clone: What it recognizes is unknown.

The CDR3 totals 16 residues. Deletions cut 2 bases from V and 6 bases from J, with 19 bases between. Germline V gene sequence: CDR1 SGHVS, CDR2 FQNEAQ. Material: CD8+ T cells sorted from PBMCs. The chain combines TRBV7-8 with TRBJ1-1; D is possibly TRBD1 (6 bases). The receptor was isolated from a woman between 50 and 59 years old in good health and a related stem cell transplant donor. The CDR3 region is CASSLSGLGGPAEAFF. CDR3 nucleotides: TGTGCCAGCAGCTTAAGCGGTCTTGGGGGCCCCGCTGAAGCTTTCTTT.